The 23 T cell receptor beta chains below all came from one sample that was sequenced in a study of siplizumab effects on memory and regulatory T cells. Produced via immunoSEQ multiplex PCR; TCRdb's table is partial and in-frame only. Among tens of thousands of clones listed, over 85% were seen once. Sequencing was carried out using CD8+ T cells sorted from blood. These receptors were obtained from a human donor in good health.

V gene TRBV5-6 combines with J gene TRBJ2-7; D is possibly TRBD2 (6 bases). The length of the CDR3 is 14 residues. Germline V CDR1 and CDR2: SGHDT, YYEEEE. Deletions cut 6 bases from V and 1 base from J, with 14 bases between. CDR3 bases: TGTGCCAGCACCCCGGGAGACAGATCCTACGAGCAGTACTTC. Translated: CASTPGDRSYEQYF.

This clone has a handful of counts. The J gene is TRBJ2-7, the V gene TRBV7-6, with D possibly matching TRBD1 (6 bases). This CDR3 is 15 amino acids long. The germline V and J ends were trimmed by 1 base and 2 bases, with 12 bases remaining between them. From germline, CDR1 is SGHVS and CDR2 FNYEAQ. CDR3 sequence reads: CASSLEQGSTYEQYF. The CDR3 region has the DNA TGTGCCAGCAGCTTAGAACAGGGATCGACCTACGAGCAGTACTTC.

This rearrangement joins TRBV13 to TRBJ1-1, with D perhaps TRBD1 (5 bases). The germline CDR1 and CDR2 sequences are PRHDT and FYEKMQ (reference sequence). This CDR3 contains 14 residues. The germline V and J ends were trimmed by 0 bases and 5 bases, with 10 bases remaining between them. The CDR3 loop is CASSLGREETEAFF. The CDR3 coding sequence is TGTGCCAGCAGCTTAGGCAGGGAGGAGACTGAAGCTTTCTTT. The full variable domain, with the rest looked up from reference TRBV13 and TRBJ1-1, is AAGVIQSPRHLIKEKRETATLKCYPIPRHDTVYWYQQGPGQDPQFLISFYEKMQSDKGSIPDRFSAQQFSDYHSELNMSSLELGDSALYFCASSLGREETEAFFGQGTRLTVV.

This chain links TRBV28 with TRBJ1-1; tentatively, D is TRBD1 (5 bases). Trimming cost V 4 bases and J 0 bases, with 12 bases left between them. This CDR3 contains 15 residues. The germline CDR1 and CDR2 sequences are MDHEN and SYDVKM. The CDR3 is CASSYSDIMNTEAFF. CDR3 bases: TGTGCCAGCAGTTACTCGGACATAATGAACACTGAAGCTTTCTTT. The entire variable domain, with the rest obtained from reference TRBV28 and TRBJ1-1, is as follows: DVKVTQSSRYLVKRTGEKVFLECVQDMDHENMFWYRQDPGLGLRLIYFSYDVKMKEKGDIPEGYSVSREKKERFSLILESASTNQTSMYLCASSYSDIMNTEAFFGQGTRLTVV.

V gene TRBV4-1 combines with J gene TRBJ2-7; no firm D call. The CDR3 length is 13 residues. The germline V gene encodes CDR1 MGHRA and CDR2 YSYEKL. Trimming removed 1 base from V and 3 bases from J, with 7 bases in between. The CDR3 loop is CASSQGGDYEQYF. In DNA, the CDR3 is TGCGCCAGCAGCCAAGGCGGTGACTACGAGCAGTACTTC.

This clone was detected only once. The genes are TRBV28 and TRBJ2-1; maybe TRBD2 (6 bases). In germline, CDR1 is MDHEN, CDR2 SYDVKM. Trimming removed 2 bases from V and 10 bases from J, with 15 bases in between. The CDR3 is 14 amino acids. This chain's CDR3 is CASSLNAGLLEQFF. The CDR3 nucleotides are TGTGCCAGCAGTTTAAACGCGGGATTGTTAGAGCAGTTCTTC.

This rearrangement joins TRBV11-2 to TRBJ2-4, with D perhaps matching TRBD1 (6 bases). Trimming removed 5 bases at V and 0 bases at J, with 14 bases between. CDR3 length: 16 amino acids. From germline, CDR1 is SGHAT and CDR2 FQNNGV. The CDR3 bases are TGTGCCAGCAGCGCCGAGGGGGAACTAGCCAAAAACATTCAGTACTTC. Protein sequence: CASSAEGELAKNIQYF.

This clone was seen only once. This CDR3 is also generated by other DNA sequences in the sample. The rearrangement joins TRBV18 to TRBJ1-1; D remains unclear. Per the germline V gene, CDR1 is KGHSH and CDR2 is LQKENI. The CDR3 covers 13 residues. Trimming took off 3 bases at V and 1 base at J, with 6 bases between the two ends. CDR3 in DNA: TGTGCCAGCTCACCGGAAGGGAACACTGAAGCTTTCTTT. It encodes CASSPEGNTEAFF.

The CDR3 region is CASSGQDDSTDTQYF. The CDR3 bases are TGTGCCAGCTCAGGACAGGACGATTCCACAGATACGCAGTATTTT. The rearrangement joins TRBV18 to TRBJ2-3; 7 bases align to TRBD1. CDR3 length equals 15 residues. The germline V gene has CDR1 KGHSH and CDR2 LQKENI. The V segment lost 5 bases and the J segment 2 bases; nucleotides outside the gene matches: 7.

CDR3 in DNA: TGTGCCAGTAGTTTACAGGGGTACACTGAAGCTTTCTTT. Translating it yields CASSLQGYTEAFF. The chain recombines TRBV19 with TRBJ1-1; 7 nucleotides line up with TRBD1. V shed 5 bases and J 3 bases; nucleotides not matched to a gene: 3. Germline values: CDR1 LNHDA, CDR2 SQIVND (reference sequence). CDR3 length: 13 amino acids.

The rearrangement uses TRBV15 and TRBJ1-1, with TRBD1 matching over 7 bases. J lost 3 bases, V lost 0 bases, and 4 bases had no gene match. The CDR3 sequence is 15 residues long. From germline, CDR1 is LNHNV and CDR2 YYDKDF (reference sequence). CDR3 nucleotides: TGTGCCACCAGCAGAGATAAGGGGGCGGACACTGAAGCTTTCTTT. Protein sequence: CATSRDKGADTEAFF.

The chain employs TRBV27 and TRBJ1-5, with 7 nucleotides matching TRBD1. This CDR3 is 14 amino acids long. V shed 6 bases, J shed 2 bases, and the junction held 4 bases outside the gene matches. Per the germline V gene, CDR1 is MNHEY and CDR2 is SMNVEV (reference sequence). In DNA form, the CDR3 reads TGTGCCAGCAGAATCGGACAGGGCAATCAGCCCCAGCATTTT. Protein product: CASRIGQGNQPQHF.

The J gene is TRBJ2-3, the V gene TRBV7-1, with 7 bases lining up with TRBD1. TRBV7-1 is labeled an ORF, and its function is uncertain. V trimming: 4 bases; J trimming: 2 bases; junction bases outside the gene matches: 6. This CDR3 has 15 amino acids. The CDR3 bases are TGTGCCAGCAGCTTAGTAACAGGGGACACAGATACGCAGTATTTT. Protein product: CASSLVTGDTDTQYF.

This chain connects TRBV4-1 to TRBJ1-1; D unresolved. The ends were cut back, 1 base at V and 0 bases at J, with 6 bases in the middle. Germline V lookup: CDR1 MGHRA, CDR2 YSYEKL. The CDR3 totals 14 residues. The CDR3 sequence: CASSQVGMNTEAFF. In DNA form, the CDR3 reads TGCGCCAGCAGCCAAGTGGGGATGAACACTGAAGCTTTCTTT.

In regard to this clone: A read error may produce the germline difference seen at one junction end. The V call is TRBV19, the J call TRBJ2-1; 9 bases align to TRBD2. This CDR3 comprises 15 residues. Per the germline V gene, CDR1 is LNHDA and CDR2 is SQIVND (reference sequence). The CDR3 nucleotides are TGTGCCAGTAGTGCCACTAGCGGGCAATACAATGAGCAGCTCTTC. Encoded protein: CASSATSGQYNEQLF.

The J gene is TRBJ2-7, the V gene TRBV5-6, with 7 positions matching TRBD2. This CDR3 has 13 residues. Germline values: CDR1 SGHDT, CDR2 YYEEEE. V dropped 4 bases and J dropped 3; count of bases not matched to a gene: 4. For the CDR3, the DNA is TGTGCCAGCAGCCTAGCGGATTACTACGAGCAGTACTTC. Amino acid sequence: CASSLADYYEQYF.

The chain joins TRBV12-5 to TRBJ1-5; D is uncertain. This CDR3 has 13 amino acids. V was clipped by 2 bases and J by 7 bases, with 9 bases between them. Per the germline V gene, CDR1 is LGHNT and CDR2 is FRNRAP. The CDR3 is CASGLPPGQPQHF. For the CDR3, the DNA is TGTGCTAGTGGTTTGCCCCCCGGCCAGCCCCAGCATTTT. Variable domain in full (rest from reference TRBV12-5 and TRBJ1-5): DARVTQTPRHKVTEMGQEVTMRCQPILGHNTVFWYRQTMMQGLELLAYFRNRAPLDDSGMPKDRFSAEMPDATLATLKIQPSEPRDSAVYFCASGLPPGQPQHFGDGTRLSIL.

The V call is TRBV12-2, the J call TRBJ2-1; TRBD1, the D gene given by the table, was not confirmed from the DNA. TRBV12-2 corresponds to a pseudogene. The CDR3 is 17 amino acids. The CDR3 loop is CASRSTRDRKKNNEQFF. The CDR3 DNA reads as TGTGCAAGTCGCTCTACCCGGGACAGAAAAAAAAACAATGAGCAGTTCTTC.

V is TRBV10-3 and J is TRBJ2-1, with TRBD2 matching 10 bases. From germline, CDR1 is ENHRY and CDR2 SYGVKD. The CDR3 is made up of 14 amino acids. With V trimmed by 10 bases and J by 1 base, 4 bases remained unmatched. The CDR3 bases are TGTGCCACCCTAGCGGGAGATTCCTACAATGAGCAGTTCTTC. It is translated as CATLAGDSYNEQFF.

This clone was seen a single time. This chain connects TRBV5-1 to TRBJ2-7, with TRBD1 matching 8 bases. The germline V gene has CDR1 SGHRS and CDR2 YFSETQ. The CDR3 has 14 amino acids. V was clipped by 4 bases and J by 7 bases; unmatched bases: 10. CDR3 region: CASSLEDRAWEQYF. In DNA, the CDR3 is TGCGCCAGCAGCCTTGAGGACAGGGCTTGGGAGCAGTACTTC.

The V and J genes are TRBV19 and TRBJ1-2; 8 positions match TRBD1. V lost 5 bases, J lost 6 bases, and 2 bases stayed unmatched. There are 12 residues in the CDR3. Germline V gene sequence: CDR1 LNHDA, CDR2 SQIVND (reference sequence). The CDR3, as DNA: TGTGCCAGTAGTCCAGGGGGCCATGGCTACACCTTC. Translated: CASSPGGHGYTF.

This clone occurred a few times. The rearrangement joins TRBV30 to TRBJ2-5; D assignment may be TRBD1 or TRBD2 (6 bases each). This CDR3 has 15 residues. The germline V and J ends were trimmed by 0 bases and 4 bases, with 15 bases remaining between them. Germline V gives CDR1 GTSNPN, CDR2 SVGIG (reference sequence). The CDR3 sequence is CAWSVSFGGVETQYF. CDR3 nucleotides: TGTGCCTGGAGTGTATCATTCGGGGGCGTAGAGACCCAGTACTTC.

V and J are TRBV5-6 and TRBJ1-3; TRBD1 might be the D (5 bases). The CDR3 contains 15 residues. V lost 4 bases and J lost 2, with 13 bases in between. The germline V gene has CDR1 SGHDT and CDR2 YYEEEE. The CDR3 coding sequence is TGTGCCAGCAGCCCGAGGCCAGGGCCTGGAAACACCATATATTTT. Protein: CASSPRPGPGNTIYF. The whole variable domain, remainder taken from reference TRBV5-6 and TRBJ1-3, is DAGVTQSPTHLIKTRGQQVTLRCSPKSGHDTVSWYQQALGQGPQFIFQYYEEEERQRGNFPDRFSGHQFPNYSSELNVNALLLGDSALYLCASSPRPGPGNTIYFGEGSWLTVV.